This passage covers 30 T cell receptor beta chains from one sample sequenced in a study of response to subunit inactivated influenza vaccine (dated by TCRdb to 2016 to 2019). The receptor library was made with RT-PCR. Sequencing took place on an Illumina HiSeq 2500. TCRdb itself trimmed the public reads at Q25 with fastp, ran MiXCR and retained productive beta chains. Records with the same CDR3 protein are collapsed into one entry carrying the most frequent genes and DNA. The sample has about 480,000 distinct CDR3 sequences on record, 11% of them singletons. Clones ranked in the top ten supply roughly 12% of the sample. The time point label corresponds to: more than 40 days after influenza vaccine administration. Sequences were derived from PBMCs from blood, sampled roughly 46 days after vaccination. These receptor sequences come from a man in his fifties who received an inactivated influenza vaccine. Donor details come from another sample of the same person, matched by shared clones.

This clonotype has just a few counts. The chain recombines TRBV6-1 with TRBJ2-2; a weak D match, TRBD1 (6 bases). This CDR3 contains 16 residues. V was pared by 1 base and J by 7 bases, with 16 bases between. Germline CDR1 reads MNHNS; CDR2 reads SASEGT. The CDR3 DNA reads TGTGCCAGCAGTGAAGTGGACAGAGGTGTGTTCGGGGAGCTGTTTTTT. It encodes CASSEVDRGVFGELFF.

This clonotype was observed a few times. V is TRBV5-6 and J is TRBJ2-7; D may correspond to TRBD1 or TRBD2 (5 bases each). The CDR3 has 13 amino acids. Deletions cut 8 bases from V and 1 base from J, with 13 bases between. Germline V lookup: CDR1 SGHDT, CDR2 YYEEEE. The CDR3 DNA reads as TGTGCCAGTGGGGGTCTTGGGTCCTACGAGCAGTACTTC. As protein: CASGGLGSYEQYF.

This chain uses TRBV10-3 with TRBJ1-5; the D is unclear. The CDR3 sequence is 12 residues long. V lost 4 bases and J 7 bases, leaving 8 bases between the germline ends. Germline CDR1 is ENHRY and CDR2 is SYGVKD. CDR3 residues: CAISGTEQPQHF. The CDR3, as DNA: TGTGCCATCAGTGGGACGGAACAGCCCCAGCATTTT.

Concerning this clonotype: Mismatch with germline at one junction end may stem from a read error. The chain is built from TRBV20-1 and TRBJ2-1, with 9 bases identical to TRBD2. CDR1 is DFQATT, CDR2 SNEGSKA, per germline (reference sequence). This CDR3 contains 12 residues. Here the CDR3 reads CSEGGRANGQFF. The CDR3 region has the DNA TGCAGTGAGGGCGGGAGGGCCAATGGGCAGTTCTTC.

This clonotype has at least ten counts. Written as DNA, the CDR3 is TGCGCCAGCAGCTTTCCTAACGTGGGGAATGAGCAGTTCTTC. Protein sequence: CASSFPNVGNEQFF. The chain uses TRBV5-1 and TRBJ2-1; no definite D call. This CDR3 contains 14 residues. In germline, CDR1 is SGHRS, CDR2 YFSETQ. V shed 2 bases and J shed 7 bases, with 13 bases lying between them.

The chain carries TRBV12-3 or TRBV12-4 and TRBJ2-3; 11 nucleotides align to TRBD2. CDR3 length equals 15 residues. V gave up 2 bases and J gave up 8 bases; unmatched junction bases: 6. CDR3 in DNA: TGTGCCAGCAGTTTACAAACTAGCGGGAGAAGTACGCAGTATTTT. It yields the protein CASSLQTSGRSTQYF.

This clonotype was seen a handful of times. The rearrangement links TRBV20-1 to TRBJ1-2; D possibly corresponds to TRBD1 (6 bases). Trimming cost V 0 bases and J 5 bases, with 16 bases left between them. The CDR3 consists of 15 residues. Germline loops: CDR1 DFQATT, CDR2 SNEGSKA (reference sequence). CDR3 DNA: TGCAGTGCTAGAGACCCCAAACAGGGACGGTATGGCTACACCTTC. It is translated as CSARDPKQGRYGYTF.

The genes are TRBV7-8 and TRBJ1-1; a weak D match, TRBD1 (6 bases). Trimming pared 5 bases from V and 4 bases from J, leaving 17 bases between. The germline V gene encodes CDR1 SGHVS and CDR2 FQNEAQ. This CDR3 has 15 residues. CDR3 sequence: CASSQGRGWGTEAFF. CDR3 in DNA: TGTGCCAGCAGCCAGGGGCGGGGCTGGGGCACTGAAGCTTTCTTT.

The rearrangement uses TRBV5-1 and TRBJ2-3; TRBD2 aligns across 7 bases. This CDR3 spans 16 amino acids. The V and J ends lost 1 base and 5 bases, in that order; junction bases with no gene match: 10. CDR1 and CDR2 (germline): SGHRS, YFSETQ. CDR3 in DNA: TGCGCCAGCAGCTTGTCAGGCGGGAGTCAGCAAGATACGCAGTATTTT. Translation gives CASSLSGGSQQDTQYF.

This clonotype was seen a handful of times. The chain uses TRBV14 and TRBJ2-7, with 10 positions matching TRBD1. Germline V gives CDR1 SGHDN, CDR2 FVKESK. This CDR3 has 16 residues. Trimming cost V 4 bases and J 3 bases; bases outside gene matches: 9. As DNA, the CDR3 is TGTGCCAGCAGCCCGAGGGTCGGGACAGGGGTCTACGAGCAGTACTTC. The encoded protein is CASSPRVGTGVYEQYF. Combining the CDR3 with reference TRBV14 and TRBJ2-7 gives the whole variable domain EAGVTQFPSHSVIEKGQTVTLRCDPISGHDNLYWYRRVMGKEIKFLLHFVKESKQDESGMPNNRFLAERTGGTYSTLKVQPAELEDSGVYFCASSPRVGTGVYEQYFGPGTRLTVT.

Only a few counts were recorded for this clonotype. The chain is built from TRBV21-1 and TRBJ2-1; the table's D call of TRBD2 was not tested on the DNA. TRBV21-1 has pseudogene status. The CDR3 has 19 amino acids. Here the CDR3 reads CASSKIALRLAGGCNEQFF. The CDR3 nucleotides are TGTGCCAGCAGCAAAATAGCCCTGCGACTAGCGGGAGGGTGTAATGAGCAGTTCTTC.

This chain joins TRBV27 and TRBJ2-1; 7 nucleotides align to TRBD2. The CDR3 has 15 residues. The trim removed 3 bases at V and 2 bases at J, leaving 4 bases unmatched. Germline loops: CDR1 MNHEY, CDR2 SMNVEV (reference sequence). CDR3 DNA sequence: TGTGCCAGCAGTTTTGTCGGACTAGCCTACAATGAGCAGTTCTTC. It yields the protein CASSFVGLAYNEQFF.

This clonotype was recorded many times. This CDR3 reads CASSLNSGNEKLFF. Written as DNA, the CDR3 is TGCGCCAGCAGCTTGAACAGTGGAAATGAAAAACTGTTTTTT. The chain carries TRBV5-1 and TRBJ1-4, with D unresolved. The CDR3 covers 14 residues. Looked up from germline, CDR1 is SGHRS and CDR2 is YFSETQ. V was pared by 1 base and J by 5 bases, with 9 bases between. The entire variable domain, with the rest obtained from reference TRBV5-1 and TRBJ1-4, is as follows: KAGVTQTPRYLIKTRGQQVTLSCSPISGHRSVSWYQQTPGQGLQFLFEYFSETQRNKGNFPGRFSGRQFSNSRSEMNVSTLELGDSALYLCASSLNSGNEKLFFGSGTQLSVL.

Only a few counts were recorded for this clonotype. The rearrangement uses TRBV6-1 and TRBJ2-2; D call uncertain. V lost 7 bases and J 6 bases, leaving 21 bases between the germline ends. CDR3 length: 16 residues. Germline assignment: CDR1 MNHNS and CDR2 SASEGT. The DNA of the CDR3 is TGTGCCAGCAATGGTAGAACACTCGGGTTCGCCGGGGAGCTGTTTTTT. Translation: CASNGRTLGFAGELFF.

This clonotype was observed at least ten times. The chain employs TRBV4-3 and TRBJ2-1, with TRBD2 identical over 8 bases. The germline CDR1 and CDR2 sequences are LGHNA and YSLEER. The CDR3 has 17 residues. The V gene end was trimmed by 1 base and the J gene end by 1 base; junction bases not matched to a gene: 6. The CDR3, as DNA: TGCGCCAGCAGCCAAGGCATAGCGGGGACATCCTACAATGAGCAGTTCTTC. This codes for CASSQGIAGTSYNEQFF.

Many counts were recorded for this clonotype. V and J are TRBV12-3 or TRBV12-4 and TRBJ1-2, with 11 bases identical to TRBD1. This CDR3 comprises 15 residues. V shed 5 bases, J shed 6 bases, and the junction held 8 bases outside the gene matches. CDR3 coding DNA: TGTGCCAGCAGTGTCAGCCGGGACAGGGGGAATGGCTACACCTTC. It codes for CASSVSRDRGNGYTF.

The V gene is TRBV12-3 or TRBV12-4, the J gene TRBJ1-2; D gene uncertain. The CDR3 is 12 amino acids. The V end was cut by 2 bases, the J end by 5 bases, with 6 bases between. The CDR3: CASSLQQYGYTF. Here the CDR3 DNA reads TGTGCCAGCAGTTTACAACAGTATGGCTACACCTTC.

This clonotype was observed at least ten times. For the CDR3, the DNA is TGTGCCAGCAGCACGACAGGCGGGAGGGTTGATACGCAGTATTTT. It is translated as CASSTTGGRVDTQYF. The gene calls are TRBV6-1 and TRBJ2-3, with 9 bases aligning to TRBD2. CDR3 length equals 15 residues. Germline V lookup: CDR1 MNHNS, CDR2 SASEGT. With 6 bases clipped from V and 6 bases from J, the junction kept 10 bases outside the gene matches.

This clonotype was counted a few times. This chain uses TRBV20-1 with TRBJ1-1, with D possibly being TRBD1 (6 bases). Germline V gene sequence: CDR1 DFQATT, CDR2 SNEGSKA (reference sequence). V shed 2 bases and J shed 1 base, with 8 bases lying between them. The CDR3 runs 13 residues. The CDR3 spells CSARKTGNTEAFF. The CDR3 bases are TGCAGTGCTAGAAAGACAGGGAACACTGAAGCTTTCTTT.

This clonotype has ten or more counts. V usage is TRBV5-1 and J usage is TRBJ2-4, with 7 nucleotides matching TRBD1. The V and J ends lost 2 bases and 2 bases, in that order; junction bases with no gene match: 13. The CDR3 has 18 residues. Germline V CDR1 and CDR2: SGHRS, YFSETQ. The CDR3 nucleotides read TGCGCCAGCAGCTTCGGGGACAGCTATGCCTATTCCAAAAACATTCAGTACTTC. Translating gives CASSFGDSYAYSKNIQYF.

As to this clonotype: Germline and junction disagree at one end, which may indicate a read error. The CDR3 loop reads CASTRDRLLFF. CDR3 nucleotides: TGTGCCAGCACCAGGGACAGACTATTATTCTTC. The chain links TRBV3-1 to TRBJ2-5; 7 positions agree with TRBD1. The CDR3 is 11 amino acids. Germline V lookup: CDR1 LGHDT, CDR2 YNNKEL (reference sequence).

The chain links TRBV4-3 to TRBJ2-5; 8 bases are a match to TRBD2. This CDR3 region has 13 residues. The V gene end was trimmed by 8 bases and the J gene end by 3 bases; junction bases not matched to a gene: 5. CDR1 LGHNA and CDR2 YSLEER come from the germline V gene. The CDR3 coding sequence is TGCGCCAGCGCCTCGGGACTAGAAGAGACCCAGTACTTC. It translates to CASASGLEETQYF.

V and J are TRBV12-3 or TRBV12-4 and TRBJ2-7; possible D gene TRBD2, 5 bases. This CDR3 has 14 residues. Between the trimmed V and J ends, which lost 3 bases and 4 bases, there was a span of 13 bases. Here the CDR3 DNA reads TGTGCCAGCAGTTTGGGTGGAGGTCGGTACGAGCAGTACTTC. It yields the protein CASSLGGGRYEQYF.

To note about this clonotype: Given the absence of the conserved phenylalanine or tryptophan at the CDR3 end, a read error is likely. The chain uses TRBV6-2 or TRBV6-3 and TRBJ2-7, with D possibly matching TRBD1 (6 bases). This CDR3 region has 15 residues. Trimming cost V 4 bases and J 2 bases, with 15 bases left between them. CDR1 MNHEY and CDR2 SVGEGT come from the germline V gene. The CDR3 DNA reads TGTGCCAGCAGTTCCCCACCCCGACAGGCCTACGAGCAGTACCTC. It translates to CASSSPPRQAYEQYL.

This clonotype was counted only a few times. The chain links TRBV4-1 to TRBJ1-5; the D gene is possibly TRBD1 (5 bases). V lost 4 bases, J lost 4 bases, and 17 bases lay in between. From germline, CDR1 is MGHRA and CDR2 YSYEKL. The CDR3 is 16 amino acids. Here the CDR3 DNA reads TGCGCCAGCAGCCCCCCCCCCGGGGCGCGGAATCAGCCCCAGCATTTT. Translation: CASSPPPGARNQPQHF.

This clonotype was counted only a few times. The V and J genes are TRBV12-3 or TRBV12-4 and TRBJ1-1; no clear D gene. The CDR3 has 15 amino acids. Trimming took 3 bases from V and 1 from J, leaving 12 bases between them. Written as DNA, the CDR3 is TGTGCCAGCAGTTTTTTTAGGGCGGCGAACACTGAAGCTTTCTTT. Amino acids: CASSFFRAANTEAFF.

This clonotype was picked up many times. CDR3 DNA sequence: TGTGCCATCGTGGGCAGGGCGAACACCGGGGAGCTGTTTTTT. Translation gives CAIVGRANTGELFF. The chain employs TRBV10-3 and TRBJ2-2; D may be TRBD1 (5 bases). The V gene's germline CDR1 is ENHRY and CDR2 SYGVKD. This CDR3 is built from 14 residues. The ends were cut back, 8 bases at V and 0 bases at J, with 10 bases in the middle.

This clonotype was picked up a small number of times. This CDR3 is CASPWGDLQLNEKLFF. The CDR3 nucleotides read TGTGCCAGCCCTTGGGGAGATCTCCAGCTTAATGAAAAACTGTTTTTT. This chain joins TRBV27 and TRBJ1-4; D is undetermined. The germline V and J ends were trimmed by 8 bases and 4 bases, with 20 bases remaining between them. The CDR3 consists of 16 residues. CDR1 is MNHEY and CDR2 is SMNVEV in the germline V gene (reference sequence).

This clonotype has only a few counts. The V gene is TRBV4-3, the J gene TRBJ2-5, with D perhaps matching TRBD1 (6 bases). This CDR3 is built from 15 residues. V dropped 0 bases and J dropped 4 bases, with 12 bases sitting between them. Germline lookup yields CDR1 LGHNA and CDR2 YSLEER. The CDR3 spells CASSQDLSGVETQYF. CDR3 bases: TGCGCCAGCAGCCAAGACTTATCAGGGGTAGAGACCCAGTACTTC.

This clonotype was seen a few times. Relative to the germline gene, one junction end is altered; a read error may explain this. The V gene is TRBV20-1, the J gene TRBJ2-7, with 14 nucleotides matching TRBD2. The germline gives CDR1 DFQATT, CDR2 SNEGSKA (reference sequence). CDR3 length: 16 amino acids. CDR3 protein: CCARGTSGRALYEQYF. The CDR3 nucleotides are TGCTGTGCTAGAGGGACTAGCGGGAGAGCACTCTACGAGCAGTACTTC.